Presented here are 5 T cell receptor beta chains from one specimen sequenced in a study of OX40 agonist ivuxolimab in advanced cancers. Data came from immunoSEQ multiplex PCR; TCRdb stores just in-frame clones and leaves some out. The sample carries tens of thousands of clones, about 90% recorded once. This material consisted of CD4+ or CD8+ T cells sorted from blood, taken in a trial of the OX40 agonist ivuxolimab. Receptors were obtained from an adult with an advanced solid tumor such as melanoma, head and neck, liver or kidney cancer.

CDR3 loop: CASSDSPLGGTQYF. The CDR3 region has the DNA TGTGCCAGCAGTGACTCCCCCTTGGGGGGGACCCAGTACTTC. V is TRBV25-1 and J is TRBJ2-5; possibly TRBD2 for D (6 bases). V dropped 3 bases and J dropped 7 bases, with 15 bases sitting between them. Germline CDR1 MGHDK, CDR2 SYGVNS. The CDR3 length is 14 residues.

The chain carries TRBV21-1 and TRBJ1-4. TRBV21-1 is classified as a pseudogene. The CDR3 has 17 residues. The CDR3 region is CASSKASGFLGNEKLFF. The CDR3 region has the DNA TGTGCCAGCAGCAAAGCGTCAGGATTCCTGGGGAACGAAAAACTGTTTTTT.

V gene TRBV7-9 combines with J gene TRBJ2-1; TRBD2 aligns across 14 bases. With 2 bases clipped from V and 9 bases from J, the junction kept 6 bases outside the gene matches. Germline V CDR1 and CDR2: SEHNR, FQNEAQ (reference sequence). The CDR3 length is 16 residues. The CDR3 sequence is CASSLRLAGGRGEQFF. The CDR3 bases are TGTGCCAGCAGCTTACGACTAGCGGGAGGGCGGGGTGAGCAGTTCTTC.

This chain joins TRBV4-1 and TRBJ2-3; 8 bases are shared with TRBD1. This CDR3 comprises 15 residues. With V trimmed by 2 bases and J by 2 bases, 3 bases remained unmatched. CDR1 and CDR2 from the germline V gene are MGHRA and YSYEKL. Written as DNA, the CDR3 is TGCGCCAGCAGCCAACAGGGGGCGATCACAGATACGCAGTATTTT. Translated: CASSQQGAITDTQYF.

This rearrangement joins TRBV19 to TRBJ2-7; 8 nucleotides match TRBD1. This CDR3 is 14 amino acids long. The germline gives CDR1 LNHDA, CDR2 SQIVND (reference sequence). The trim removed 6 bases at V and 7 bases at J, leaving 11 bases unmatched. DNA of the CDR3: TGTGCCAGTAGCCGCCGAGGACAGGGCGAAGAGCAGTACTTC. It codes for CASSRRGQGEEQYF.